The sequence of this T cell receptor (beta chain) was determined in a study of blood T cell repertoires in COVID-19. Study information: Acute and convalescent COVID-19 specimens originated in the United States, Italy and Spain. The cDNA or gDNA used as material had been derived from T cells, B-cell-depleted T cells, or PBMCs.

Method: immunoSEQ multiplex PCR; TCRdb's copy keeps in-frame clones and lacks some. The sample lists 55,000 to 80,000 clones, approximately 92% occurring once. Germline-derived CDR1 and CDR2 are SGHDT and YYEEEE. There are 15 residues in the CDR3. Trimming took 1 base from V and 8 from J; bases not matched to a gene: 8. The receptor was isolated from a man between 50 and 59 years old with active COVID-19. Sequencing was performed on peripheral blood. The chain couples TRBV5-6 to TRBJ1-4, with TRBD1 identical over 7 bases. CDR3 coding DNA: TGTGCCAGCAGCTTGAGGGCAGGGGGATACGAAAAACTGTTTTTT. Amino acids: CASSLRAGGYEKLFF.